The rows below give T cell receptor beta chains drawn from one sample of a study of regulatory T cells in long-lasting Graves disease. From the multiplex PCR reads, TCRdb called clonotypes with MiXCR, one entry per CDR3 protein. Among roughly 500,000 distinct CDR3 sequences, approximately 13% were seen once, and the ten largest hold 10%. The same data also went into a second study, on T cells in Graves' hyperthyroidism and ophthalmopathy.

Sample: peripheral blood mononuclear cells (PBMCs), taken at new diagnosis, from a patient treated with antithyroid drugs. The source is a man between 25 and 39 years old with Graves disease. Both conserved end residues are part of each CDR3. A D gene is named only where the DNA matches it firmly. Clone size is not always given. Where it is, it says once, few, many or a class for expanded clones.

12	.	TRBV6-1	few	TRBJ1-5	CASSDPNHPQHF	TGTGCCAGCAGTGACCCTAATCATCCCCAGCATTTT
16	TRBD2	TRBV3-1	.	TRBJ2-5	CASSHAGTSGSETQYF	TGTGCCAGCAGCCACGCGGGGACTAGCGGGAGCGAGACCCAGTACTTC
14	TRBD2	TRBV12-3/TRBV12-4	many	TRBJ2-7	CASSPGLDLDEQYF	TGTGCCAGCAGTCCGGGACTAGACCTCGACGAGCAGTACTTC
16	TRBD2	TRBV28	many	TRBJ2-7	CASSLNLAGGSYEQYF	TGTGCCAGCAGTTTAAACCTAGCGGGAGGCTCCTACGAGCAGTACTTC
15	.	TRBV5-1	.	TRBJ2-1	CASSLGIGRYNEQFF	TGCGCCAGCAGCTTGGGCATAGGTCGTTACAATGAGCAGTTCTTC
15	TRBD2	TRBV11-3	many	TRBJ2-1	CASSFRTSGYNEQFF	TGTGCCAGCAGCTTCCGGACTAGCGGCTACAATGAGCAGTTCTTC
12	.	TRBV20-1	.	TRBJ2-7	CSANPRAYEQYF	TGCAGTGCTAACCCGCGAGCCTACGAGCAGTACTTC
17	.	TRBV10-3	few	TRBJ2-1	CAISRDFIVSSYNEQFF	TGTGCCATCAGCCGGGACTTTATCGTAAGCTCCTACAATGAGCAGTTCTTC
13	.	TRBV5-6	.	TRBJ1-2	CASSLRGDSGYTF	TGTGCCAGCAGCTTGAGGGGGGACTCTGGCTACACCTTC
11	.	TRBV10-3	.	TRBJ2-1	CATGTRNEQFF	TGTGCCACCGGGACCAGGAATGAGCAGTTCTTC
12	TRBD2	TRBV5-4	many	TRBJ2-1	CASSLSGRTQFF	TGTGCCAGCAGCTTGTCCGGGAGGACGCAGTTCTTC
16	.	TRBV7-9	many	TRBJ2-3	CASSGSLRNSTDTQYF	TGTGCCAGCAGCGGGAGCCTAAGGAATAGCACAGATACGCAGTATTTT
16	.	TRBV18	.	TRBJ1-4	CASSPSRPGVEKKLFF	TGTGCCAGCTCACCGTCGAGGCCAGGGGTAGAGAAGAAACTGTTTTTT
19	.	TRBV20-1	once	TRBJ1-6	CSARDGAGIVTSYNSPLHF	TGCAGTGCTAGAGATGGGGCCGGTATAGTTACCTCCTATAATTCACCCCTCCACTTT
16	TRBD2	TRBV2	many	TRBJ2-3	CASSEGTAGGTDTQYF	TGTGCCAGCAGTGAAGGGACAGCGGGAGGAACAGATACGCAGTATTTT
17	.	TRBV7-9	few	TRBJ1-1	CASRSRDEEFMNTEAFF	TGTGCCAGCAGAAGCAGGGACGAGGAGTTTATGAACACTGAAGCTTTCTTT
15	.	TRBV13	few	TRBJ2-2	CASSLLGAETGELFF	TGTGCCAGCAGCTTACTGGGGGCGGAGACCGGGGAGCTGTTTTTT
18	.	TRBV28	many	TRBJ1-3	CASSLPRGGLLSGNTIYF	TGTGCCAGCAGTTTACCCCGGGGAGGATTACTCTCTGGAAACACCATATATTTT
17	.	TRBV2	.	TRBJ1-6	CASSEWAGISYNSPLHF	TGTGCCAGCAGTGAATGGGCAGGGATATCCTATAATTCACCCCTCCACTTT
15	TRBD1	TRBV5-1	many	TRBJ1-1	CASSLEGGRYTEAFF	TGCGCCAGCAGCTTGGAAGGGGGCCGGTACACTGAAGCTTTCTTT
16	TRBD1	TRBV19	.	TRBJ2-7	CASSTYSGTGSYEQYF	TGTGCCAGTAGTACTTATTCCGGGACAGGGTCCTACGAGCAGTACTTC
15	.	TRBV5-8	.	TRBJ2-1	CASSLRDISYNEQFF	TGTGCCAGCAGCTTGCGGGACATCTCCTACAATGAGCAGTTCTTC
14	.	TRBV19	few	TRBJ2-2	CASSITSNTGELFF	TGTGCCAGTAGTATTACCTCGAACACCGGGGAGCTGTTTTTT
15	.	TRBV2	many	TRBJ2-4	CASSGLTLGINIQYF	TGTGCCAGCAGTGGGCTGACCCTCGGGATAAACATTCAGTACTTC
12	.	TRBV30	many	TRBJ2-7	CAWSNPTYEQYF	TGTGCCTGGAGTAACCCAACCTACGAGCAGTACTTC
15	.	TRBV11-2	few	TRBJ1-4	CASSLGTATNEKLFF	TGTGCCAGCAGCTTAGGTACAGCAACTAATGAAAAACTGTTTTTT
13	.	TRBV30	many	TRBJ1-1	CAWKLSGNTEAFF	TGTGCCTGGAAACTCAGCGGGAACACTGAAGCTTTCTTT
14	.	TRBV12-3/TRBV12-4	many	TRBJ2-7	CASSLASAGYEQYF	TGTGCCAGCAGTTTAGCGTCGGCAGGCTACGAGCAGTACTTC
15	TRBD1	TRBV19	many	TRBJ1-1	CASRPQGEWNTEAFF	TGTGCCAGTAGACCACAGGGGGAATGGAACACTGAAGCTTTCTTT
15	.	TRBV12-3/TRBV12-4	many	TRBJ2-4	CASSPGTVNKNIQYF	TGTGCCAGCAGTCCCGGGACGGTTAACAAAAACATTCAGTACTTC
13	.	TRBV30	few	TRBJ2-2	CAWSVLPPGELFF	TGTGCCTGGAGTGTACTCCCCCCCGGGGAGCTGTTTTTT
16	TRBD2	TRBV20-1	.	TRBJ2-3	CSANAGLADSTDTQYF	TGCAGTGCTAACGCTGGACTAGCGGACAGCACAGATACGCAGTATTTT
17	.	TRBV4-1	.	TRBJ1-1	CASSQTPTAPMNTEAFF	TGCGCCAGCAGCCAAACCCCGACAGCTCCTATGAACACTGAAGCTTTCTTT
14	.	TRBV6-5	many	TRBJ2-7	CASSYYHQLYEQYF	TGTGCCAGCAGTTACTACCACCAACTCTACGAGCAGTACTTC
15	TRBD2	TRBV20-1	few	TRBJ2-7	CSASRGGSRVYEQYF	TGCAGTGCAAGTAGGGGCGGGAGCAGGGTCTACGAGCAGTACTTC
14	.	TRBV20-1	.	TRBJ2-3	CSASRGLSADTQYF	TGCAGTGCTAGCCGGGGGCTCTCCGCAGATACGCAGTATTTT
12	.	TRBV29-1	many	TRBJ1-2	CSVEGFGYGYTF	TGCAGCGTTGAGGGGTTTGGCTATGGCTACACCTTC
17	.	TRBV29-1	.	TRBJ2-3	CSVSRLGRTIGTDTQYF	TGCAGCGTTTCTCGACTAGGGCGGACTATCGGCACAGATACGCAGTATTTT
14	.	TRBV2	many	TRBJ2-1	CAFSGLSSYNEQFF	TGTGCCTTCTCCGGGCTGAGCTCCTACAATGAGCAGTTCTTC
14	.	TRBV3-1	.	TRBJ1-4	CASSQEGWDEKLFF	TGTGCCAGCAGCCAGGAGGGCTGGGATGAAAAACTGTTTTTT
16	TRBD2	TRBV20-1	few	TRBJ2-1	CSARDFIAGVGNEQFF	TGCAGTGCTAGAGATTTTATAGCGGGAGTGGGCAATGAGCAGTTCTTC
14	.	TRBV7-2	many	TRBJ2-3	CASSSYSPPDTQYF	TGTGCCAGCAGCTCGTATAGCCCCCCAGATACGCAGTATTTT